The 30 T cell receptor beta chains presented below share a single source sample, sequenced in a study of T cell responses to AZD1222 COVID-19 vaccine. Libraries were prepared by immunoSEQ multiplex PCR; TCRdb keeps only in-frame clonotypes and omits some of them. The table lists 95,000 to 150,000 clones, approximately 82% of them singletons, with about 26% in the top ten. The material was peripheral blood, obtained 28 days after the second AZD1222 dose. The source of these receptors is an adult who received the AZD1222 COVID-19 vaccine.

The V gene is TRBV27, the J gene TRBJ1-1; D gene uncertain. CDR3 length: 10 residues. V lost 8 bases to trimming and J lost 3 bases, with 4 bases between them. Germline V CDR1 and CDR2: MNHEY, SMNVEV (reference sequence). DNA of the CDR3: TGTGCCAGCGGACACACTGAAGCTTTCTTT. Protein product: CASGHTEAFF.

The V call is TRBV5-1, the J call TRBJ1-5; D might be TRBD1 (6 bases). Germline assignment: CDR1 SGHRS and CDR2 YFSETQ. The CDR3 contains 14 residues. With 1 base removed from V and 5 bases from J, the gap between germline ends came to 10 bases. As DNA, the CDR3 is TGCGCCAGCAGCTTGTCGGGGGCAGATCAGCCCCAGCATTTT. Translation: CASSLSGADQPQHF.

The J gene is TRBJ2-2, the V gene TRBV29-1; D could derive from TRBD1 or TRBD2 (6 bases each). V dropped 8 bases and J dropped 6 bases, with 22 bases sitting between them. Germline lookup yields CDR1 SQVTM and CDR2 ANQGSEA. CDR3 length: 15 residues. CDR3: CSFPGAGLFAGELFF. For the CDR3, the DNA is TGCAGCTTCCCGGGGGCAGGGTTGTTTGCCGGGGAGCTGTTTTTT.

This chain joins TRBV12-3 or TRBV12-4 and TRBJ1-2; 10 bases map to TRBD1. The ends lost 9 bases at V and 5 bases at J; junction bases unmatched: 6. The CDR3 extends over 13 amino acids. The DNA for the CDR3 is TGTGCCAGTCACAAGGACAGGGGGTATGGCTACACCTTC. Protein sequence: CASHKDRGYGYTF.

CDR3 amino acids: CASSSRDTYGSGNTIYF. The DNA of the CDR3 is TGTGCCAGCAGCTCCCGGGACACCTACGGCTCTGGAAACACCATATATTTT. J is TRBJ1-3 and V is TRBV7-9; possibly TRBD1 for D (6 bases). The CDR3 consists of 17 residues. In germline, CDR1 is SEHNR, CDR2 FQNEAQ (reference sequence). Trimming took off 4 bases at V and 0 bases at J, with 16 bases between the two ends.

A few counts support this clone. The chain couples TRBV5-5 to TRBJ1-1; tentative D call: TRBD1 (5 bases). From germline, CDR1 is SGHKS and CDR2 YYEKEE (reference sequence). This CDR3 region has 13 residues. The germline V and J ends were trimmed by 0 bases and 12 bases, with 15 bases remaining between them. CDR3 DNA: TGTGCCAGCAGCTTGGAACGCCGACCAGGGACTTTCTTT. It translates to CASSLERRPGTFF.

This chain connects TRBV7-3 to TRBJ1-6; D uncertain. The V end lost 2 bases, the J end lost 12 bases, and 17 bases lay between the germline ends. CDR3 length: 15 amino acids. Germline V gene data show CDR1 as SGHTA and CDR2 as FQGTGA. CDR3 loop: CASSLSERASGPLHF. Here the CDR3 DNA reads TGTGCCAGCAGCTTATCGGAAAGGGCCTCCGGACCCCTCCACTTT.

This chain connects TRBV5-6 to TRBJ1-1, with D unclear. Deletions cut 4 bases from V and 4 bases from J, with 23 bases between. Germline CDR1 SGHDT, CDR2 YYEEEE. The CDR3 extends over 17 amino acids. This CDR3 reads CASSIQGYGASATEAFF. The CDR3 coding sequence is TGTGCCAGCAGCATCCAAGGGTACGGCGCATCGGCCACTGAAGCTTTCTTT. The full variable domain, in which reference TRBV5-6 and TRBJ1-1 provide the parts outside the CDR3, is DAGVTQSPTHLIKTRGQQVTLRCSPKSGHDTVSWYQQALGQGPQFIFQYYEEEERQRGNFPDRFSGHQFPNYSSELNVNALLLGDSALYLCASSIQGYGASATEAFFGQGTRLTVV.

V gene TRBV5-5 combines with J gene TRBJ2-1, with 10 nucleotides matching TRBD1. The CDR3 extends over 13 amino acids. After removal of 0 bases from V and 12 bases from J, the junction contained 3 bases not matched to a gene. Germline loops: CDR1 SGHKS, CDR2 YYEKEE (reference sequence). The CDR3 DNA reads as TGTGCCAGCAGCTTGGAGGGGACAGGGGTGCAGTTCTTC. This gives the protein CASSLEGTGVQFF.

This chain connects TRBV7-8 to TRBJ1-5; maybe TRBD1 (5 bases). Germline CDR1 is SGHVS and CDR2 is FQNEAQ. Trimming removed 0 bases from V and 2 bases from J, with 11 bases in between. The CDR3 spans 16 residues. CDR3 nucleotide sequence: TGTGCCAGCAGCTTAGCCCGACAGAAAGGCAATCAGCCCCAGCATTTT. Its protein product is CASSLARQKGNQPQHF.

This chain links TRBV6-1 with TRBJ2-3; D gene uncertain. Germline V lookup: CDR1 MNHNS, CDR2 SASEGT. This CDR3 region has 14 residues. Trimming took off 7 bases at V and 3 bases at J, with 14 bases between the two ends. The CDR3, as DNA: TGTGCCAGCACCCAACCCTCATATACAGATACGCAGTATTTT. Encoded protein: CASTQPSYTDTQYF.

The table lists this clone with a few counts. The V and J genes are TRBV20-1 and TRBJ1-1, with D possibly matching TRBD1 (5 bases). The germline V gene encodes CDR1 DFQATT and CDR2 SNEGSKA (reference sequence). This CDR3 comprises 12 residues. V lost 3 bases to trimming and J lost 9 bases, with 14 bases between them. CDR3 loop: CSASKDTEKAFF. The CDR3 bases are TGCAGTGCTAGTAAGGACACAGAGAAAGCTTTCTTT.

V and J are TRBV3-1 (or the pseudogene TRBV3-2) and TRBJ1-5; D call uncertain. This CDR3 is built from 14 residues. Looked up from germline, CDR1 is LGHDT and CDR2 is YNNKEL (reference sequence). The V and J ends lost 5 bases and 4 bases respectively, with 12 bases between them. CDR3 loop: CASSSRRENQPQHF. CDR3 DNA: TGTGCCAGCAGCTCAAGGAGGGAGAATCAGCCCCAGCATTTT.

The V call is TRBV7-9, the J call TRBJ2-5; possibly TRBD1 or TRBD2 for D (5 bases each). The CDR3 length is 15 residues. Trimming pared 5 bases from V and 2 bases from J, leaving 15 bases between. The germline V gene encodes CDR1 SEHNR and CDR2 FQNEAQ (reference sequence). The DNA of the CDR3 is TGTGCCAGCAGCCCCAAGGGACGGATTCAAGAGACCCAGTACTTC. The encoded protein is CASSPKGRIQETQYF.

The count of this clone is one. The rearrangement uses TRBV5-1 and TRBJ2-5; 10 nucleotides agree with TRBD2. The length of the CDR3 is 15 residues. The germline CDR1 and CDR2 sequences are SGHRS and YFSETQ. V lost 4 bases to trimming and J lost 1 base; unmatched junction nucleotides: 4. CDR3 in DNA: TGCGCCAGCAGCAAAGCGGGGGGGGCCCAAGAGACCCAGTACTTC. Translation gives CASSKAGGAQETQYF.

This chain connects TRBV28 to TRBJ1-1; D uncertain. In germline, CDR1 is MDHEN, CDR2 SYDVKM. The V gene lost 8 bases and the J gene lost 0 bases, with 13 bases spanning the gap. The CDR3 loop spans 14 amino acids. Written as DNA, the CDR3 is TGTGCCAGCCACTGGAGAGGGTTGAACACTGAAGCTTTCTTT. Amino acids: CASHWRGLNTEAFF. Full variable domain (remainder filled in from reference TRBV28 and TRBJ1-1): DVKVTQSSRYLVKRTGEKVFLECVQDMDHENMFWYRQDPGLGLRLIYFSYDVKMKEKGDIPEGYSVSREKKERFSLILESASTNQTSMYLCASHWRGLNTEAFFGQGTRLTVV.

This clone was picked up a small number of times. The chain uses TRBV5-1 and TRBJ1-2; no clear D. Germline V gene lookup returns CDR1 SGHRS and CDR2 YFSETQ. The CDR3 sequence is 12 residues long. V shed 0 bases and J shed 5 bases, with 5 bases lying between them. CDR3 nucleotide sequence: TGCGCCAGCAGCTTGGGGTTTTATGGCTACACCTTC. It is translated as CASSLGFYGYTF.

The J gene is TRBJ2-3, the V gene TRBV28, with unresolved D. Trimming cost V 3 bases and J 2 bases, with 12 bases left between them. The germline gives CDR1 MDHEN, CDR2 SYDVKM. The CDR3 loop spans 15 amino acids. The CDR3 bases are TGTGCCAGCAGTTTGTGGTCGAGGTCCACAGATACGCAGTATTTT. This encodes CASSLWSRSTDTQYF.

The DNA for the CDR3 is TGTGCCAGCAGCTCCAACCTTAACCGGGACAGCGAAGCTTTCTTT. Translating it yields CASSSNLNRDSEAFF. The V call is TRBV7-2, the J call TRBJ1-1, with 7 bases fitting TRBD1. Looked up from germline, CDR1 is SGHTA and CDR2 is FQGNSA. V was clipped by 4 bases and J by 8 bases; unmatched bases: 13. CDR3 length equals 15 residues.

The V and J genes are TRBV7-3 and TRBJ1-2; D is ambiguous. There are 13 residues in the CDR3. Trimming stripped 2 bases from V and 1 base from J, with 5 bases between. Germline V gene sequence: CDR1 SGHTA, CDR2 FQGTGA. Written as DNA, the CDR3 is TGTGCCAGCAGCTTATCCCTTAACTATGGCTACACCTTC. This sequence encodes CASSLSLNYGYTF.

CDR3 in amino acids: CASSLSDRLWNEQFF. Here the CDR3 DNA reads TGCGCCAGCAGCCTCTCGGACAGGCTTTGGAATGAGCAGTTCTTC. The chain combines TRBV5-1 with TRBJ2-1; TRBD1 aligns across 7 bases. V lost 4 bases and J lost 7; bases outside the gene matches: 11. This CDR3 has 15 amino acids. The V gene's germline CDR1 is SGHRS and CDR2 YFSETQ. The full variable domain, completed using reference TRBV5-1 and TRBJ2-1, is KAGVTQTPRYLIKTRGQQVTLSCSPISGHRSVSWYQQTPGQGLQFLFEYFSETQRNKGNFPGRFSGRQFSNSRSEMNVSTLELGDSALYLCASSLSDRLWNEQFFGPGTRLTVL.

The rearrangement uses TRBV12-3 or TRBV12-4 and TRBJ2-3; TRBD2 matches at 9 bases. J was trimmed by 14 bases and V by 5 bases; bases with no gene match: 8. This CDR3 contains 12 residues. CDR3 residues: CASSQSGGHWYF. CDR3 nucleotides: TGTGCCAGCAGTCAAAGCGGGGGGCACTGGTATTTT.

The rearrangement joins TRBV5-4 to TRBJ1-1, with 7 positions matching TRBD1. This CDR3 is 14 amino acids long. V shed 2 bases and J 5 bases; nucleotides not matched to a gene: 6. Germline V lookup: CDR1 SGHNT, CDR2 YYREEE (reference sequence). This chain's CDR3 is CASSLGGAGTEAFF. The CDR3 region has the DNA TGTGCCAGCAGCTTAGGGGGCGCGGGGACTGAAGCTTTCTTT.

The V call is TRBV11-2, the J call TRBJ2-1, with D possibly matching TRBD1 (6 bases). The germline V and J ends were trimmed by 6 bases and 8 bases, with 14 bases remaining between them. Germline V gene data show CDR1 as SGHAT and CDR2 as FQNNGV. The CDR3 totals 13 residues. The chain's CDR3 is CASSSQGRDEQFF. CDR3 sequence (DNA): TGTGCCAGCAGTTCACAGGGCCGGGATGAGCAGTTCTTC.

The chain employs TRBV29-1 and TRBJ2-7; a possible D gene is TRBD2 (6 bases). The germline V and J ends were trimmed by 4 bases and 5 bases, with 27 bases remaining between them. CDR3 length: 17 amino acids. CDR1 and CDR2 from the germline V gene are SQVTM and ANQGSEA. The CDR3 sequence: CSVVPWGVSARNNEQYF. For the CDR3, the DNA is TGCAGCGTTGTTCCATGGGGGGTCTCCGCCAGGAACAACGAGCAGTACTTC.

This sequence joins TRBV12-3 or TRBV12-4 and TRBJ1-2; D not resolved. The CDR3 totals 12 residues. The V end lost 5 bases, the J end lost 8 bases, and 12 bases lay between the germline ends. Here the CDR3 DNA reads TGTGCCAGCAGTCGGACGCTCGCCGGCTACACCTTC. Protein: CASSRTLAGYTF.

This clone was recorded once. J is TRBJ1-5 and V is TRBV28; no firm D call. The germline CDR1 and CDR2 sequences are MDHEN and SYDVKM. V was trimmed by 4 bases and J by 3 bases, leaving 10 bases between them. This CDR3 is 14 amino acids long. CDR3: CASSSGIVNQPQHF. CDR3 sequence (DNA): TGTGCCAGCAGTTCCGGGATAGTCAATCAGCCCCAGCATTTT. Supplemented by reference TRBV28 and TRBJ1-5, the full variable domain reads DVKVTQSSRYLVKRTGEKVFLECVQDMDHENMFWYRQDPGLGLRLIYFSYDVKMKEKGDIPEGYSVSREKKERFSLILESASTNQTSMYLCASSSGIVNQPQHFGDGTRLSIL.

This chain joins TRBV5-1 and TRBJ1-1, with unresolved D. The CDR3 is 15 amino acids. With 0 bases removed from V and 6 bases from J, the gap between germline ends came to 15 bases. Germline V gene sequence: CDR1 SGHRS, CDR2 YFSETQ. The CDR3 protein is CASSLVGSLGAEAFF. The CDR3 DNA follows: TGCGCCAGCAGCTTGGTTGGCAGCTTAGGAGCTGAAGCTTTCTTT.

The CDR3, as DNA: TGTGCCAGCACGTCATTAAACAGGGGCGGCGAAAAACTGTTTTTT. It translates to CASTSLNRGGEKLFF. The chain uses TRBV6-5 and TRBJ1-4; TRBD1 aligns across 7 bases. The CDR3 has 15 residues. Trimming removed 7 bases from V and 8 bases from J; junction bases left unmatched: 13. Germline lookup yields CDR1 MNHEY and CDR2 SVGAGI.

About this clone: Other DNA sequences within the sample encode an identical CDR3. The V and J genes are TRBV7-2 and TRBJ1-4, with D maybe TRBD1 (5 bases). Trimming cost V 5 bases and J 7 bases, with 8 bases left between them. The germline gives CDR1 SGHTA, CDR2 FQGNSA. The CDR3 has 12 residues. CDR3 coding DNA: TGTGCCAGCAGCCCCCAGGGTGAAAAACTGTTTTTT. It codes for CASSPQGEKLFF. The full variable domain, in which reference TRBV7-2 and TRBJ1-4 provide the parts outside the CDR3, is GAGVSQSPSNKVTEKGKDVELRCDPISGHTALYWYRQSLGQGLEFLIYFQGNSAPDKSGLPSDRFSAERTGGSVSTLTIQRTQQEDSAVYLCASSPQGEKLFFGSGTQLSVL.